This T cell receptor beta chain was recovered during a study of blood T cell repertoires in COVID-19. The repertoire was sequenced with immunoSEQ multiplex PCR; TCRdb's copy has only in-frame clones and lacks some. Counted here are some 210,000 clones, around 81% occurring once; the ten biggest clones make up around 9%. The V gene lost 1 base and the J gene lost 2 bases, with 12 bases spanning the gap. CDR3 length equals 16 residues. Germline V gene data show CDR1 as SGHDN and CDR2 as FVKESK. Allocation to cohorts depended on clinical history reported by the participants. Sequencing was done on a sample of PBMCs or T cells enriched from blood (not recorded which). The clonotype originates from a woman aged 45-65 years with acute COVID-19. J is TRBJ2-1 and V is TRBV14; a weak D match, TRBD1 (5 bases). DNA of the CDR3: TGTGCCAGCAGCCAAGCCCGACAGCGACCCTACAATGAGCAGTTCTTC. Its protein is CASSQARQRPYNEQFF.